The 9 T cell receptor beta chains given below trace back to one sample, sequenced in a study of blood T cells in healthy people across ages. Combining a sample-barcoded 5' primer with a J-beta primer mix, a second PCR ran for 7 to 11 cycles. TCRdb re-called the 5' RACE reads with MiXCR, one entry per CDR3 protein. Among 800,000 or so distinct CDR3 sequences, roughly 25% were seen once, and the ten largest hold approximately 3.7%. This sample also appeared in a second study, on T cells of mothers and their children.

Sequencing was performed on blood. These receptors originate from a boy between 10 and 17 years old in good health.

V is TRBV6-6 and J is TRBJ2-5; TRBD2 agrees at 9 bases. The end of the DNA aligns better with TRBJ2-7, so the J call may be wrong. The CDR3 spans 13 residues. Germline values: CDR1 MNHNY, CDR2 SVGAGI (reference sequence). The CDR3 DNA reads TGTGCCAGCCGGGCGGGACTAGCTTACGAGCAGTACTTC. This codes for CASRAGLAYEQYF.

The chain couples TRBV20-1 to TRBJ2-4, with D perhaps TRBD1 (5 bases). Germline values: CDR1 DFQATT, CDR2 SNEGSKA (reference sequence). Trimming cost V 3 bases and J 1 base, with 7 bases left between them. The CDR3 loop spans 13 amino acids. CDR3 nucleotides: TGCAGTGCTAGCAGGGCGGCCAAAAACATTCAGTACTTC. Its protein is CSASRAAKNIQYF.

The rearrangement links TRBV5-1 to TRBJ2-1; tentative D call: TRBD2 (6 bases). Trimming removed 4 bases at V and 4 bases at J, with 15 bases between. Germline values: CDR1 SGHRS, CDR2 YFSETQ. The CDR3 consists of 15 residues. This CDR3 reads CASSQGLQAYNEQFF. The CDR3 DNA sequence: TGCGCCAGCAGCCAGGGACTTCAAGCGTACAATGAGCAGTTCTTC.

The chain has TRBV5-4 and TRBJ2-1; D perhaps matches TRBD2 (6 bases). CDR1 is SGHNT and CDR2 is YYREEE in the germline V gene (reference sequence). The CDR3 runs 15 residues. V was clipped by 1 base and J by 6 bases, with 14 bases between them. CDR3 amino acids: CASSLSLARSNEQFF. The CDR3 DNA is TGTGCCAGCAGCTTGAGTCTAGCGAGGTCCAATGAGCAGTTCTTC.

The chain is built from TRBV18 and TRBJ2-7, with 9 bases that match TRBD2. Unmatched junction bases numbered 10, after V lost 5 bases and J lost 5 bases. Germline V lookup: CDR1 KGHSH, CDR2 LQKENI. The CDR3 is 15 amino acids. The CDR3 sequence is CASSTSGGLWDEQYF. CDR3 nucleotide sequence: TGTGCCAGCTCAACCAGCGGGGGGCTTTGGGACGAGCAGTACTTC. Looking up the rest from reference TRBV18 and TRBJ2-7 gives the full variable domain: NAGVMQNPRHLVRRRGQEARLRCSPMKGHSHVYWYRQLPEEGLKFMVYLQKENIIDESGMPKERFSAEFPKEGPSILRIQQVVRGDSAAYFCASSTSGGLWDEQYFGPGTRLTVT.

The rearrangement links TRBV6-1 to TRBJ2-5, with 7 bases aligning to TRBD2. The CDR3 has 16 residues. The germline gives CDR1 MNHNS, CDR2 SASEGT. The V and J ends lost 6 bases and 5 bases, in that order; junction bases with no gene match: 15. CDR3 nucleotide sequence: TGTGCCAGCAGCACCCTAAAGGGAGGGGTTGGGGAGACCCAGTACTTC. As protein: CASSTLKGGVGETQYF.

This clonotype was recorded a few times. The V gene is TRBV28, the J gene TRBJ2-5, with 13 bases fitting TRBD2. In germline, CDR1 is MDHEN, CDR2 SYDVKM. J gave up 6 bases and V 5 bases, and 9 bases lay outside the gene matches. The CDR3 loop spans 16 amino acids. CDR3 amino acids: CASSAPGLAGTKTQYF. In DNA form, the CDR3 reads TGTGCCAGCAGTGCCCCGGGACTAGCGGGAACAAAGACCCAGTACTTC. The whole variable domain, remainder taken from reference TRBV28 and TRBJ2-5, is DVKVTQSSRYLVKRTGEKVFLECVQDMDHENMFWYRQDPGLGLRLIYFSYDVKMKEKGDIPEGYSVSREKKERFSLILESASTNQTSMYLCASSAPGLAGTKTQYFGPGTRLLVL.

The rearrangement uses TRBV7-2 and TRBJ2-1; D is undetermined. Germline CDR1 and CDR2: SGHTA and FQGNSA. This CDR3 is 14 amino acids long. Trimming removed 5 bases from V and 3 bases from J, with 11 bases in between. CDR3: CASSPRVIYNEQFF. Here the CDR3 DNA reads TGTGCCAGCAGCCCTCGAGTGATCTACAATGAGCAGTTCTTC. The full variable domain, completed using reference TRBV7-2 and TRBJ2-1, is GAGVSQSPSNKVTEKGKDVELRCDPISGHTALYWYRQSLGQGLEFLIYFQGNSAPDKSGLPSDRFSAERTGGSVSTLTIQRTQQEDSAVYLCASSPRVIYNEQFFGPGTRLTVL.

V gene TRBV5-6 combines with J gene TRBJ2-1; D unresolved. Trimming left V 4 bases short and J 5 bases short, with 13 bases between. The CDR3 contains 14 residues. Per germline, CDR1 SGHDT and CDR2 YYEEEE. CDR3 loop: CASSPRLSDNEQFF. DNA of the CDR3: TGTGCCAGCAGCCCCAGACTCAGTGACAATGAGCAGTTCTTC.